This T cell receptor (beta chain) was captured in a study of blood T cells in healthy people across ages. Healthy Caucasian individuals from Russia aged about 6 to 100 were enrolled as donors. Overall study findings and caveats: As age increased, TCR beta diversity per million T cells fell in a roughly linear fashion. Donors of long life had a larger count of naive CD4+ cells and greater diversity than aged donors.

Germline V gene data show CDR1 as MNHEY and CDR2 as SMNVEV (reference sequence). The CDR3 is made up of 14 amino acids. With 3 bases removed from V and 3 bases from J, the gap between germline ends came to 12 bases. A second PCR, run for about 7 to 11 cycles, used a sample-barcoded 5' primer plus a J-beta primer mix. All cDNA molecules were each tagged by a template-switch adaptor with 12 random nucleotides. TCRdb passed the 5' RACE reads through MiXCR, listing each CDR3 protein once. Of some 640,000 distinct CDR3 sequences detected, about 30% appear once; the ten largest clones hold roughly 14%. Comment on this clonotype: What it binds is not known. One base away lies a much larger clone, so this may be a sequencing read error.

The V call is TRBV27, the J call TRBJ2-7; D not resolved. Sequenced: blood. This clonotype was obtained from an elderly woman in good health. Here the CDR3 reads CASSFGYGNYEQYF. In nucleotides, the CDR3 is TGTGCCAGCAGTTTTGGGTATGGGAACTACGAGCAGTACTTC.